Detailed here is one T cell receptor beta chain. The data belong to a study of blood T cell repertoires in COVID-19. V was pared by 4 bases and J by 0 bases, with 14 bases between. The germline V gene has CDR1 SGHRS and CDR2 YFSETQ. The CDR3 has 15 residues. Assay used: immunoSEQ multiplex PCR; TCRdb lists only in-frame clones, some missing. The sample lists over 250,000 clones, about 85% occurring once. This chain connects TRBV5-1 to TRBJ2-7; no clear D. The source of this sequence is a human donor in a cohort sampled during active COVID-19. The material sequenced was peripheral blood. In nucleotides, the CDR3 is TGCGCCAGCAGCCGGCAAGTCCGGAGCTCCTACGAGCAGTACTTC. Its translation: CASSRQVRSSYEQYF.